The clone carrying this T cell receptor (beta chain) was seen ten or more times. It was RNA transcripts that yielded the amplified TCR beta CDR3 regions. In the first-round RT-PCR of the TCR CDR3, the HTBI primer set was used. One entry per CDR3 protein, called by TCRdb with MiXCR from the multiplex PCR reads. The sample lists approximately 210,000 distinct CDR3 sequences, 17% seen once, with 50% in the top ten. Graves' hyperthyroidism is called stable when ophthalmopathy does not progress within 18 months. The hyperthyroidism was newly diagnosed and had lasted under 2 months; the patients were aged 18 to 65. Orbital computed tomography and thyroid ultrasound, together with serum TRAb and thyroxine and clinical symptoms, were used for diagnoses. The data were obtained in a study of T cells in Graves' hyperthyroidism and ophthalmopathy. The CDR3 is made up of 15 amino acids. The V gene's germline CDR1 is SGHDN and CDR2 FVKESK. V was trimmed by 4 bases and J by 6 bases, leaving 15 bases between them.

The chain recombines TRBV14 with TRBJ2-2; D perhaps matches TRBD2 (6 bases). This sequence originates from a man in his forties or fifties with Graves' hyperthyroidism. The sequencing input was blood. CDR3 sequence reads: CASSPGTGTAGELFF. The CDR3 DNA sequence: TGTGCCAGCAGCCCTGGGACTGGAACGGCCGGGGAGCTGTTTTTT.